This T cell receptor (beta chain) was identified during a study of CD8+CD57+ T cells in acquired aplastic anemia. For sequencing, patients were chosen who had shown expansion of CD8+CD57+ cells by flow cytometry. The cohort consisted entirely of patients having severe acquired aplastic anemia. CDR3 and TCR beta VDJ profiling relied on genomic DNA as the template. TCRdb reprocessed the reads via MiXCR and lists one record per CDR3 protein. Of roughly 80,000 distinct CDR3 sequences listed, about 70% are singletons. This receptor was taken from a human donor with aplastic anemia. Sequenced: sorted CD4+, CD8+, or CD8+CD57+ T cells (not recorded which) from PBMCs.

The CDR3 region is CASSSKTGQGADGYTF. CDR3 nucleotide sequence: TGTGCCAGCAGCTCTAAAACGGGACAGGGGGCAGATGGCTACACCTTC. This rearrangement joins TRBV7-9 to TRBJ1-2, with 12 bases lining up with TRBD1. Trimming took 4 bases from V and 6 from J; bases not matched to a gene: 9. The CDR3 sequence is 16 residues long. CDR1 SEHNR and CDR2 FQNEAQ come from the germline V gene (reference sequence).